Following are 23 T cell receptor beta chains from one sample sequenced in a study of T cell repertoires in ileal Crohn's disease. The method was immunoSEQ multiplex PCR; TCRdb's version includes in-frame clones alone and lacks a portion of them. This sample has 13,000 or so clones, with around 79% found just once. Indicated time point: inflamed ileum from the surgical specimen. Sample: ileal tissue. Receptors were obtained from an adult with Crohn's disease.

The chain carries TRBV18 and TRBJ2-7; possible D gene TRBD2, 6 bases. This CDR3 has 16 residues. The ends were cut back, 3 bases at V and 4 bases at J, with 19 bases in the middle. Germline V lookup: CDR1 KGHSH, CDR2 LQKENI. CDR3 in DNA: TGTGCCAGCTCACCCCCGGGACTCTCGATGATGTACGAGCAGTACTTC. It specifies CASSPPGLSMMYEQYF.

This clone was counted only a few times. Other nucleotide sequences from this sample produce the same CDR3. The chain links TRBV9 to TRBJ2-7; D might be TRBD1 (7 bases). Trimming took 1 base from V and 6 from J, leaving 8 bases between them. The CDR3 spans 12 residues. Germline CDR1 is SGDLS and CDR2 is YYNGEE. CDR3 amino acids: CASSVQGGEQYF. The CDR3, as DNA: TGTGCCAGCAGCGTACAGGGGGGCGAGCAGTACTTC.

This clone was detected only once. This chain uses TRBV11-3 with TRBJ2-7; TRBD1 might be the D (6 bases). This CDR3 comprises 15 residues. From germline, CDR1 is SGHNT and CDR2 YENEEA. V lost 2 bases and J 5 bases, leaving 16 bases between the germline ends. CDR3 sequence: CASSLTGLQGDEQYF. The CDR3 nucleotides are TGTGCCAGCAGCTTAACAGGGCTACAGGGCGACGAGCAGTACTTC. Full variable domain (outside the CDR3, taken from reference TRBV11-3 and TRBJ2-7): EAGVVQSPRYKIIEKKQPVAFWCNPISGHNTLYWYLQNLGQGPELLIRYENEEAVDDSQLPKDRFSAERLKGVDSTLKIQPAELGDSAVYLCASSLTGLQGDEQYFGPGTRLTVT.

This clone was observed a single time. The CDR3 loop is CASSSQTGLAGELFF. The CDR3 DNA follows: TGTGCCAGCAGTTCGCAAACAGGGTTAGCCGGGGAGCTGTTTTTT. This rearrangement joins TRBV6-5 to TRBJ2-2; the D gene is possibly TRBD1 (6 bases). Germline V CDR1 and CDR2: MNHEY, SVGAGI. The CDR3 has 15 amino acids. Trimming pared 4 bases from V and 6 bases from J, leaving 15 bases between.

The chain joins TRBV4-2 to TRBJ2-1; TRBD1 is a possible D gene (5 bases). The germline V and J ends were trimmed by 0 bases and 5 bases, with 17 bases remaining between them. This CDR3 has 17 amino acids. The germline CDR1 and CDR2 sequences are LGHNA and YNFKEQ. In nucleotides, the CDR3 is TGTGCCAGCAGCCAAGAATATGTTGGCTGGGGCAACAATGAGCAGTTCTTC. Translating it yields CASSQEYVGWGNNEQFF.

This chain joins TRBV6-5 and TRBJ2-7, with D possibly TRBD2 on 5 matching bases. Germline assignment: CDR1 MNHEY and CDR2 SVGAGI. This CDR3 region has 15 residues. Trimming left V 0 bases short and J 0 bases short, with 9 bases between. The CDR3, as DNA: TGTGCCAGCAGTTACTCGAGGGCAGGCTCCTACGAGCAGTACTTC. Translated, it gives CASSYSRAGSYEQYF.

This clone came up a few times. The J gene is TRBJ2-7, the V gene TRBV6-5; D ambiguous. Germline loops: CDR1 MNHEY, CDR2 SVGAGI. The CDR3 has 15 amino acids. V shed 5 bases and J shed 2 bases, with 16 bases lying between them. CDR3 amino acids: CASSLSASRTYEQYF. CDR3 bases: TGTGCCAGCAGTCTCTCAGCTTCAAGAACCTACGAGCAGTACTTC.

This clone was found once. The chain combines TRBV7-9 with TRBJ1-1; maybe TRBD1 (5 bases). V gave up 5 bases and J gave up 3 bases, with 13 bases separating them. Germline V gives CDR1 SEHNR, CDR2 FQNEAQ (reference sequence). CDR3 length equals 14 residues. The CDR3 DNA reads as TGTGCCAGCAGCCGCAGGGAGTTTGACACTGAAGCTTTCTTT. As protein: CASSRREFDTEAFF.

This clone turned up a few times. The chain is built from TRBV6-5 and TRBJ1-1; the D gene is possibly TRBD1 (6 bases). In germline, CDR1 is MNHEY, CDR2 SVGAGI. Trimming took 6 bases from V and 6 from J, leaving 14 bases between them. This CDR3 has 13 residues. The CDR3 region has the DNA TGTGCCAGCAGGGCCCGGGGGGGCCCTGAAGCTTTCTTT. Amino acids: CASRARGGPEAFF.

The gene calls are TRBV25-1 and TRBJ2-7; D possibly corresponds to TRBD1 (5 bases). With 3 bases removed from V and 3 bases from J, the gap between germline ends came to 9 bases. Germline V CDR1 and CDR2: MGHDK, SYGVNS. CDR3 length: 13 residues. This chain's CDR3 is CASSDRDRYEQYF. CDR3 DNA: TGTGCCAGCAGTGACAGGGATCGCTACGAGCAGTACTTC.

The chain uses TRBV5-1 and TRBJ2-2; maybe TRBD1 (6 bases). Trimming shortened V by 4 bases and J by 1 base, and 14 bases separated the two germline ends. This CDR3 contains 16 residues. The V gene's germline CDR1 is SGHRS and CDR2 YFSETQ. The CDR3 region has the DNA TGCGCCAGCAGCGCCCTAGACAGGCAGAACACCGGGGAGCTGTTTTTT. Translation gives CASSALDRQNTGELFF.

J is TRBJ1-1 and V is TRBV6-5; D gene ambiguous. The CDR3 sequence is 14 residues long. Per the germline V gene, CDR1 is MNHEY and CDR2 is SVGAGI. Trimming removed 6 bases at V and 2 bases at J, with 13 bases between. The CDR3 DNA sequence: TGTGCCAGCAGCATCTGGATTGGTAACACTGAAGCTTTCTTT. The encoded protein is CASSIWIGNTEAFF.

The chain joins TRBV10-2 to TRBJ1-1, with TRBD1 as a possible D gene (6 bases). Germline V gene sequence: CDR1 WSHSY, CDR2 SAAADI. The CDR3 extends over 13 amino acids. The V end lost 10 bases, the J end lost 3 bases, and 15 bases lay between the germline ends. The CDR3 nucleotides are TGCGCCACCCGGGACAAAGGGTACACTGAAGCTTTCTTT. This codes for CATRDKGYTEAFF.

V usage is TRBV19 and J usage is TRBJ1-2, with a weak D call TRBD1 (5 bases). Germline assignment: CDR1 LNHDA and CDR2 SQIVND (reference sequence). CDR3 length equals 15 residues. The V end lost 2 bases, the J end lost 7 bases, and 17 bases lay between the germline ends. The CDR3 DNA reads TGTGCCAGTAGTATAAGCCGGGGGACTTTACCTGGCTACACCTTC. Translated: CASSISRGTLPGYTF. Drawing the rest from reference TRBV19 and TRBJ1-2, the complete variable domain is DGGITQSPKYLFRKEGQNVTLSCEQNLNHDAMYWYRQDPGQGLRLIYYSQIVNDFQKGDIAEGYSVSREKKESFPLTVTSAQKNPTAFYLCASSISRGTLPGYTFGSGTRLTVV.

A single count supports this clone. This chain links TRBV6-4 with TRBJ2-1, with 7 nucleotides matching TRBD1. Trimming removed 4 bases from V and 8 bases from J; junction bases left unmatched: 8. The CDR3 runs 14 residues. The germline CDR1 and CDR2 sequences are MRHNA and SNTAGT. The CDR3 sequence is CASSGGGQVDEQFF. The CDR3 DNA reads TGTGCCAGCAGTGGTGGAGGACAGGTTGATGAGCAGTTCTTC.

This clone has only a few counts. This rearrangement joins TRBV5-1 to TRBJ1-1, with 11 bases that match TRBD1. The CDR3 has 14 residues. J gave up 6 bases and V 4 bases, and 5 bases lay outside the gene matches. The germline V gene has CDR1 SGHRS and CDR2 YFSETQ. The CDR3 region has the DNA TGCGCCAGCAGCCCGGGACAGGGGGGCGCTGAAGCTTTCTTT. The encoded protein is CASSPGQGGAEAFF.

The genes are TRBV10-3 and TRBJ2-1; 11 bases fit TRBD2. Germline CDR1 reads ENHRY; CDR2 reads SYGVKD. V shed 8 bases, J shed 0 bases, and the junction held 3 bases outside the gene matches. CDR3 length: 15 residues. The CDR3: CAIGTSGRSYNEQFF. DNA of the CDR3: TGTGCCATCGGGACTAGCGGACGCTCCTACAATGAGCAGTTCTTC.

The CDR3 sequence: CASSPIRRAAHEQYF. The CDR3 DNA reads as TGTGCCAGCTCACCTATCAGGCGGGCGGCCCACGAGCAGTACTTC. The J gene is TRBJ2-7, the V gene TRBV18, with D possibly matching TRBD2 (5 bases). The CDR3 covers 15 residues. Germline assignment: CDR1 KGHSH and CDR2 LQKENI. V lost 3 bases and J lost 5, with 17 bases in between.

The chain carries TRBV6-4 and TRBJ2-2; 8 bases are shared with TRBD2. With V trimmed by 6 bases and J by 6 bases, 9 bases remained unmatched. There are 15 residues in the CDR3. Germline V gene sequence: CDR1 MRHNA, CDR2 SNTAGT. CDR3 residues: CASSGLGTSPGELFF. Written as DNA, the CDR3 is TGTGCCAGCAGCGGACTTGGGACTAGTCCCGGGGAGCTGTTTTTT.

This chain uses TRBV4-1 with TRBJ2-3; TRBD2 agrees at 9 bases. Looked up from germline, CDR1 is MGHRA and CDR2 is YSYEKL. The CDR3 is made up of 17 amino acids. The V and J ends lost 4 bases and 2 bases, in that order; junction bases with no gene match: 10. In DNA form, the CDR3 reads TGCGCCAGCAGCCCCCTTAACGGCGGGGGGGCCACAGATACGCAGTATTTT. It is translated as CASSPLNGGGATDTQYF.

The V call is TRBV6-5, the J call TRBJ1-2; 7 bases map to TRBD1. V shed 2 bases and J 7 bases; nucleotides not matched to a gene: 7. CDR1 MNHEY and CDR2 SVGAGI come from the germline V gene. The CDR3 sequence is 14 residues long. The CDR3 here is CASSYLQGGIGYTF. The CDR3 DNA reads as TGTGCCAGCAGTTACCTGCAGGGGGGCATTGGCTACACCTTC.

The rearrangement joins TRBV27 to TRBJ1-6; no definite D call. V was pared by 6 bases and J by 10 bases, with 16 bases between. The CDR3 runs to 14 residues. The germline V gene has CDR1 MNHEY and CDR2 SMNVEV (reference sequence). The CDR3 DNA follows: TGTGCCAGCAGCCACCCCATGGTTGGGTCACCCCTCCACTTT. Translating it yields CASSHPMVGSPLHF.

The table lists this clone with a count of one. The chain couples TRBV9 to TRBJ1-1, with 7 bases that match TRBD1. The CDR3 consists of 16 residues. Trimming removed 0 bases from V and 3 bases from J; junction bases left unmatched: 8. From germline, CDR1 is SGDLS and CDR2 YYNGEE. The CDR3 bases are TGTGCCAGCAGCGTAGGACAGGGAGCCCCGGACACTGAAGCTTTCTTT. This gives the protein CASSVGQGAPDTEAFF.